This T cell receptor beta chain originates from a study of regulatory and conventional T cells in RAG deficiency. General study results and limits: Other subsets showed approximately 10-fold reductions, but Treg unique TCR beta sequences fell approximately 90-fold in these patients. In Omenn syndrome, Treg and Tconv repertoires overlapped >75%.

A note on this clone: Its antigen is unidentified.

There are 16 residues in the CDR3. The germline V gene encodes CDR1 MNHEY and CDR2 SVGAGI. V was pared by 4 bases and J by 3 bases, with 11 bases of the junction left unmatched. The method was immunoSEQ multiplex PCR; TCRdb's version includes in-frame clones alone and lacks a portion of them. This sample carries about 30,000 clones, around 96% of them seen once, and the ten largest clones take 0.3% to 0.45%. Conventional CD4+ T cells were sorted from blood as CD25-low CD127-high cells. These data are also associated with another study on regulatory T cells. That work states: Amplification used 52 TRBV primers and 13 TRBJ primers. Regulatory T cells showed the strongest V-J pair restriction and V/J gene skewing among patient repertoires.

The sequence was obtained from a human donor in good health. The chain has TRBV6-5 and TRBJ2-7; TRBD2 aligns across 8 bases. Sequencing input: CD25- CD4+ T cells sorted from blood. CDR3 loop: CASSSGLASRSYEQYF. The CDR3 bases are TGTGCCAGCAGTTCCGGACTAGCATCGCGGAGCTACGAGCAGTACTTC.